A selection of T cell receptor beta chains follows, all from one sample in a study of T cell responses to AZD1222 COVID-19 vaccine. The data were produced by immunoSEQ multiplex PCR, yet TCRdb's version contains in-frame clones alone and is incomplete. Altogether 57,000 or so clones are present, 76% being singletons, with the ten largest covering about an eighth. The sample here was peripheral blood, taken on day 0 of AZD1222 vaccination. The receptors derive from an adult in good health. The CDR3 runs from the conserved cysteine through the conserved F or W. The D gene is left open where the match is weak. Where a row states a size, it is once, few, many or the class of an expanded clone; other rows omit it.

CDR3nt: TGTGCCAGCAGCTGGGCAGAAGAATTCTCTGGGGCCAACGTCCTGACTTTC; CDR3aa: CASSWAEEFSGANVLTF; abundance: -; v_gene: TRBV5-6; j_gene: TRBJ2-6; d_gene: -
CDR3nt: TGTGCCAGCGGGCCGTACCAAGAGACCCAGTACTTC; CDR3aa: CASGPYQETQYF; abundance: -; v_gene: TRBV7-2; j_gene: TRBJ2-5; d_gene: -
CDR3nt: TGCGCCAGCAGCCGCGGGACAGGGTATGGGAACGAGCAGTACTTC; CDR3aa: CASSRGTGYGNEQYF; abundance: -; v_gene: TRBV4-3; j_gene: TRBJ2-7; d_gene: TRBD1
CDR3nt: TGCGCCAGCAGCCAAGCAAATTCGCGGGGGGAGAAACTGTTTTTT; CDR3aa: CASSQANSRGEKLFF; abundance: few; v_gene: TRBV4-3; j_gene: TRBJ1-4; d_gene: -
CDR3nt: TGTGCCAGCAGCTTCGGCGGCATGAACACTGAAGCTTTCTTT; CDR3aa: CASSFGGMNTEAFF; abundance: few; v_gene: TRBV7-2; j_gene: TRBJ1-1; d_gene: -
CDR3nt: TGCGCCAGCAGCACGGGACAGGAGTACACCGGGGAGCTGTTTTTT; CDR3aa: CASSTGQEYTGELFF; abundance: -; v_gene: TRBV5-1; j_gene: TRBJ2-2; d_gene: TRBD1
CDR3nt: TGTGCCAGCAGGCCTCCGGGACTGGGACCCCTCCACTTT; CDR3aa: CASRPPGLGPLHF; abundance: -; v_gene: TRBV12-3/TRBV12-4; j_gene: TRBJ1-6; d_gene: -
CDR3nt: TGTGCCACCAGTGAGGGGCGCGACTATGGCTACACCTTC; CDR3aa: CATSEGRDYGYTF; abundance: -; v_gene: TRBV24-1; j_gene: TRBJ1-2; d_gene: -
CDR3nt: TGTGCCAGCAGCCAAGGAGGGTTGGGCTATGGCTACACCTTC; CDR3aa: CASSQGGLGYGYTF; abundance: -; v_gene: TRBV3-1/TRBV3-2; j_gene: TRBJ1-2; d_gene: -
CDR3nt: TGTGCCACCAGCGGCGTAGGACAGGGGAGGCAAGAGACCCAGTACTTC; CDR3aa: CATSGVGQGRQETQYF; abundance: -; v_gene: TRBV15; j_gene: TRBJ2-5; d_gene: TRBD1
CDR3nt: TGTGCCAGCAGCCTCCCTGGGCAAGAGACCCAGTACTTC; CDR3aa: CASSLPGQETQYF; abundance: -; v_gene: TRBV7-9; j_gene: TRBJ2-5; d_gene: -
CDR3nt: TGTGCCAGCAGCTTAGTCCTCACCGGGGAGCTGTTTTTT; CDR3aa: CASSLVLTGELFF; abundance: -; v_gene: TRBV7-3; j_gene: TRBJ2-2; d_gene: -
CDR3nt: TGTGCCACCAGTGAACGGGGACAGAACTATGGCTACACCTTC; CDR3aa: CATSERGQNYGYTF; abundance: -; v_gene: TRBV24-1; j_gene: TRBJ1-2; d_gene: TRBD1
CDR3nt: TGTGCCACCGGGACGGACCTTACTGAAAAACTGTTTTTT; CDR3aa: CATGTDLTEKLFF; abundance: -; v_gene: TRBV15; j_gene: TRBJ1-4; d_gene: -
CDR3nt: TGTGCCAGCGGACTAGCGGGAGGGGGGGAGACCCAGTACTTC; CDR3aa: CASGLAGGGETQYF; abundance: -; v_gene: TRBV6-5; j_gene: TRBJ2-5; d_gene: TRBD2
CDR3nt: TGTGCCAGCAGCTTGGAGGTGGGGGGCACAGATACGCAGTATTTT; CDR3aa: CASSLEVGGTDTQYF; abundance: -; v_gene: TRBV5-8; j_gene: TRBJ2-3; d_gene: -
CDR3nt: TGTGCCAGCAGCTCAAGACTAGCCGGTGAGACCCAGTACTTC; CDR3aa: CASSSRLAGETQYF; abundance: -; v_gene: TRBV13; j_gene: TRBJ2-5; d_gene: TRBD2
CDR3nt: TGTGCCATCAGTGAGTCGACAGGGGAACAGCCCCAGCATTTT; CDR3aa: CAISESTGEQPQHF; abundance: -; v_gene: TRBV10-3; j_gene: TRBJ1-5; d_gene: TRBD1
CDR3nt: TGTGCCAGTAGTATAAGGGCCCGACTGAGCTCTGGAAACACCATATATTTT; CDR3aa: CASSIRARLSSGNTIYF; abundance: -; v_gene: TRBV19; j_gene: TRBJ1-3; d_gene: -
CDR3nt: TGTGCCAGCGTGGACAGCAGCTATGGCTACACCTTC; CDR3aa: CASVDSSYGYTF; abundance: -; v_gene: TRBV12-3/TRBV12-4; j_gene: TRBJ1-2; d_gene: -
CDR3nt: TGTGCCAGCTCGGTGTCGGCAGTGCGATCACCCCTCCACTTT; CDR3aa: CASSVSAVRSPLHF; abundance: -; v_gene: TRBV18; j_gene: TRBJ1-6; d_gene: -
CDR3nt: TGTGCCAGCAGCCATCCCGACAGGGCGCCCTATGGCTACACCTTC; CDR3aa: CASSHPDRAPYGYTF; abundance: -; v_gene: TRBV9; j_gene: TRBJ1-2; d_gene: TRBD1
CDR3nt: TGTGCCAGCAGCCAAGAAAACACAGGCTTTACTAATGAAAAACTGTTTTTT; CDR3aa: CASSQENTGFTNEKLFF; abundance: -; v_gene: TRBV4-2; j_gene: TRBJ1-4; d_gene: -
CDR3nt: TGTGCCAGCATCCCACGGTTGGCGGGCTCCTACGAGCAGTACTTC; CDR3aa: CASIPRLAGSYEQYF; abundance: -; v_gene: TRBV6-5; j_gene: TRBJ2-7; d_gene: -
CDR3nt: TGTGCCATTCCCGGGACAGGCTATGGCTACACCTTC; CDR3aa: CAIPGTGYGYTF; abundance: -; v_gene: TRBV2; j_gene: TRBJ1-2; d_gene: TRBD1
CDR3nt: TGTGCCAGCAGCCAACACCCAAGGGACTCTTTCTATAATTCACCCCTCCACTTT; CDR3aa: CASSQHPRDSFYNSPLHF; abundance: -; v_gene: TRBV11-2; j_gene: TRBJ1-6; d_gene: -
CDR3nt: TGTGCCAGCAGCTTAGAAGGGGCAGGGATAGCTTTCTTT; CDR3aa: CASSLEGAGIAFF; abundance: few; v_gene: TRBV11-2; j_gene: TRBJ1-1; d_gene: -
CDR3nt: TGCGCCAGCAGCCAAGAAACCGTCTATGGGGGCTACACCTTC; CDR3aa: CASSQETVYGGYTF; abundance: -; v_gene: TRBV4-3; j_gene: TRBJ1-2; d_gene: -
CDR3nt: TGTGCCAGCAGCTTATCTCGGGGTGGGGACAATGAGCAGTTCTTC; CDR3aa: CASSLSRGGDNEQFF; abundance: -; v_gene: TRBV13; j_gene: TRBJ2-1; d_gene: -
CDR3nt: TGTGCCAGCAGTTACCCGATCGACAGGTTCAACGAGCAGTACTTC; CDR3aa: CASSYPIDRFNEQYF; abundance: -; v_gene: TRBV6-6; j_gene: TRBJ2-7; d_gene: -
CDR3nt: TGTGCCAGCAGTTCCACAGGGAGTTACGAGCAGTACTTC; CDR3aa: CASSSTGSYEQYF; abundance: -; v_gene: TRBV12-3/TRBV12-4; j_gene: TRBJ2-7; d_gene: -
CDR3nt: TGTGCCACCAGTGATCCGGACAGGGGGGATGGCTACACCTTC; CDR3aa: CATSDPDRGDGYTF; abundance: -; v_gene: TRBV24-1; j_gene: TRBJ1-2; d_gene: TRBD1
CDR3nt: TGCGCCAGCAGCCAAGCTTCTAACAGAGCTAACTATGGCTACACCTTC; CDR3aa: CASSQASNRANYGYTF; abundance: -; v_gene: TRBV4-3; j_gene: TRBJ1-2; d_gene: -
CDR3nt: TGTGCCAGCAGCTCCTTGGACAGGAACACTGAAGCTTTCTTT; CDR3aa: CASSSLDRNTEAFF; abundance: -; v_gene: TRBV7-9; j_gene: TRBJ1-1; d_gene: -
CDR3nt: TGTGCCAGCAGTTACGGCGCAGGGGGCGCAAACGGGGAGCTGTTTTTT; CDR3aa: CASSYGAGGANGELFF; abundance: -; v_gene: TRBV6-2/TRBV6-3; j_gene: TRBJ2-2; d_gene: TRBD1
CDR3nt: TGCGCCAGCAGCTTTCTAGCGGGGGTCGGGAATGAGCAGTTCTTC; CDR3aa: CASSFLAGVGNEQFF; abundance: -; v_gene: TRBV5-1; j_gene: TRBJ2-1; d_gene: TRBD2
CDR3nt: TGTGCCTGGAGTGTACGGACAGGGGAACAGCCCCAGCATTTT; CDR3aa: CAWSVRTGEQPQHF; abundance: -; v_gene: TRBV30; j_gene: TRBJ1-5; d_gene: TRBD1
CDR3nt: TGTGCCAGCAGCCGGGACAGGGACTCCTACGAGCAGTACTTC; CDR3aa: CASSRDRDSYEQYF; abundance: -; v_gene: TRBV3-1/TRBV3-2; j_gene: TRBJ2-7; d_gene: TRBD1
CDR3nt: TGTGCCACCAGCAGAGATCAAGGGAACACTGAAGCTTTCTTT; CDR3aa: CATSRDQGNTEAFF; abundance: -; v_gene: TRBV15; j_gene: TRBJ1-1; d_gene: -
CDR3nt: TGCAGTACTAGTACTAGCGGGGCCTACAATGAGCAGTTCTTC; CDR3aa: CSTSTSGAYNEQFF; abundance: few; v_gene: TRBV20-1; j_gene: TRBJ2-1; d_gene: TRBD2
CDR3nt: TGTGCCAGCAGTCTACAGTGGGTACGGCCAGATACGCAGTATTTT; CDR3aa: CASSLQWVRPDTQYF; abundance: once; v_gene: TRBV6-5; j_gene: TRBJ2-3; d_gene: -
CDR3nt: TGTGCCAGTAGTGAGGGAAGCTCCTACGAGCAGTACTTC; CDR3aa: CASSEGSSYEQYF; abundance: -; v_gene: TRBV19; j_gene: TRBJ2-7; d_gene: -
CDR3nt: TGTGCCACCGGGGACGGTCCGTCTAACTATGGCTACACCTTC; CDR3aa: CATGDGPSNYGYTF; abundance: -; v_gene: TRBV6-5; j_gene: TRBJ1-2; d_gene: -
CDR3nt: TGTGCCAGCAGTTTAACCCCCCTACCGGGGCAGCCCCAGCATTTT; CDR3aa: CASSLTPLPGQPQHF; abundance: -; v_gene: TRBV7-2; j_gene: TRBJ1-5; d_gene: -
CDR3nt: TGTGCCAGCAGCCCCAGGGGTTTGAGCAATCAGCCCCAGCATTTT; CDR3aa: CASSPRGLSNQPQHF; abundance: -; v_gene: TRBV25-1; j_gene: TRBJ1-5; d_gene: -
CDR3nt: TGTGCCAGCAGCGTAGTAGTCCGGGGCCCGGGGCCTTACGAGCAGTACTTC; CDR3aa: CASSVVVRGPGPYEQYF; abundance: -; v_gene: TRBV9; j_gene: TRBJ2-7; d_gene: -
CDR3nt: TGTGCCAGCAGCTCCGACGGCTCTGGAAACACCATATATTTT; CDR3aa: CASSSDGSGNTIYF; abundance: -; v_gene: TRBV7-2; j_gene: TRBJ1-3; d_gene: -
CDR3nt: TGTGCCAGCAGCAACTCCTTCCGGACTACCTACGAGCAGTACTTC; CDR3aa: CASSNSFRTTYEQYF; abundance: -; v_gene: TRBV13; j_gene: TRBJ2-7; d_gene: -
CDR3nt: TGTGCCAGCAGCCCTACCGGGAGGAACACCGGGGAGCTGTTTTTT; CDR3aa: CASSPTGRNTGELFF; abundance: -; v_gene: TRBV11-3; j_gene: TRBJ2-2; d_gene: -
CDR3nt: TGCGCCAGCAGCCCCGATGCGCGGGGAACCTACGAGCAGTACTTC; CDR3aa: CASSPDARGTYEQYF; abundance: -; v_gene: TRBV4-1; j_gene: TRBJ2-7; d_gene: -